The source of this TCR beta chain is a study of blood T cell repertoires in COVID-19. Across the study: The United States, Italy and Spain were the sources of the acute and convalescent COVID-19 samples.

Authors' data handling: Researchers report that nucleated cell counts were estimated from reference gene primer amplification. Data came from immunoSEQ multiplex PCR; TCRdb stores just in-frame clones and leaves some out. V and J calls and clone size are as listed in that table; D and trimming were resolved from the DNA. Of 130,000 to 150,000 clones listed, around 87% were seen once; the top ten hold 37%. The source is a man aged 50-60 years who had recovered from COVID-19. Sequenced material: peripheral blood.

CDR3 DNA sequence: TGTGCCAGCAGCCTGTGGGACAGGGGGAGATACGAGCAGTACTTC. Translation gives CASSLWDRGRYEQYF. The J gene is TRBJ2-7, the V gene TRBV7-9; 11 bases are shared with TRBD1. Germline loops: CDR1 SEHNR, CDR2 FQNEAQ (reference sequence). The CDR3 length is 15 residues. Trimming cost V 5 bases and J 4 bases; bases outside gene matches: 7.